The 21 T cell receptor beta chains reported below all come from one sample, sequenced in a study of CD8 T cells in ankylosing spondylitis. TCRdb re-analysed the 5' RACE reads in MiXCR, keeping a single row per CDR3 protein. The sample has approximately 260,000 distinct CDR3 sequences, 15% to 20% seen once. The sample comprised blood, either unsorted or a sorted T cell fraction (not recorded which). The receptors were gathered from a male donor with ankylosing spondylitis or in good health (not recorded which).

On this clonotype itself: Given a much more abundant clone one base away, this may be a read error. The genes are TRBV12-3 or TRBV12-4 and TRBJ2-7; maybe TRBD2 (5 bases). The CDR3 runs to 13 residues. In DNA, the CDR3 is TGTGCCAGCAGCCAAACGGGGTTTTACGGGCAGTACTTC. The encoded protein is CASSQTGFYGQYF.

The sample holds many counts of this clonotype. CDR3 region: CASGPRVDEQYF. The CDR3 DNA is TGTGCCAGCGGGCCAAGAGTCGACGAGCAGTACTTC. The rearrangement links TRBV11-1 to TRBJ2-7; D not certain. Germline values: CDR1 SGHAT, CDR2 FQDESV (reference sequence). The V end lost 8 bases, the J end lost 5 bases, and 13 bases lay between the germline ends. This CDR3 has 12 amino acids.

In its sample, this clonotype was seen a few times. This chain links TRBV7-2 with TRBJ2-2; D possibly corresponds to TRBD2 (5 bases). Trimming cost V 1 base and J 4 bases, with 10 bases left between them. The germline gives CDR1 SGHTA, CDR2 FQGNSA. The CDR3 length is 15 residues. CDR3 in DNA: TGTGCCAGCAGCTTAGAACTAGGTTTCACCGGGGAGCTGTTTTTT. This translates into CASSLELGFTGELFF.

This chain uses TRBV7-9 with TRBJ2-5; D unresolved. V lost 2 bases, J lost 9 bases, and 10 bases lay in between. CDR1 and CDR2 from the germline V gene are SEHNR and FQNEAQ (reference sequence). The CDR3 length is 12 residues. The CDR3 region is CASSLWIEAQYF. In DNA form, the CDR3 reads TGTGCCAGCAGCTTATGGATTGAGGCCCAGTACTTC.

This clonotype was seen more than once but under ten times. CDR3 nucleotide sequence: TGTGCCAGCAGCCGACGCCGGGACAGGGTTGACAATGAGCAGTTCTTC. Its protein product is CASSRRRDRVDNEQFF. The chain links TRBV12-3 or TRBV12-4 to TRBJ2-1, with 9 nucleotides matching TRBD1. Trimming at V came to 6 bases and at J to 5 bases, leaving 11 bases not matched to a gene. This CDR3 spans 16 amino acids.

The chain has TRBV3-1 and TRBJ2-7, with D perhaps TRBD1 or TRBD2 (5 bases each). Germline lookup yields CDR1 LGHDT and CDR2 YNNKEL (reference sequence). Trimming left V 1 base short and J 6 bases short, with 28 bases between. This CDR3 contains 19 residues. DNA for the CDR3: TGTGCCAGCAGCCAAGGGATGGGGGTAAGACGGCAATTAGATCTCGAGCAGTACTTC. This codes for CASSQGMGVRRQLDLEQYF.

The chain recombines TRBV20-1 with TRBJ2-5; 10 bases fit TRBD2. The germline gives CDR1 DFQATT, CDR2 SNEGSKA (reference sequence). The CDR3 loop spans 15 amino acids. Trimming took 1 base from V and 5 from J; bases not matched to a gene: 7. CDR3 nucleotides: TGCAGTGCTAGAGGAGCGGGAGGGCCGCGGGAGACCCAGTACTTC. Translating gives CSARGAGGPRETQYF.

J is TRBJ2-5 and V is TRBV6-5; possible D gene TRBD2, 5 bases. In germline, CDR1 is MNHEY, CDR2 SVGAGI. The V end was cut by 2 bases, the J end by 2 bases, with 15 bases between. The CDR3 is 16 amino acids. The CDR3 DNA reads as TGTGCCAGCAGTTACATGGCAGGAGGAGAACAAGAGACCCAGTACTTC. Its protein is CASSYMAGGEQETQYF.

V is TRBV7-9 and J is TRBJ2-1; D may match TRBD1 or TRBD2 (6 bases each). V lost 5 bases to trimming and J lost 0 bases, with 14 bases between them. Germline V CDR1 and CDR2: SEHNR, FQNEAQ (reference sequence). The CDR3 sequence is 16 residues long. For the CDR3, the DNA is TGTGCCAGCAGCAAATGGGGGGCGAGCTCCTACAATGAGCAGTTCTTC. Its translation is CASSKWGASSYNEQFF.

This clonotype has more than one count but fewer than ten. The V and J genes are TRBV20-1 and TRBJ2-3, with 9 bases that match TRBD2. There are 19 residues in the CDR3. The V segment lost 3 bases and the J segment 0 bases; nucleotides outside the gene matches: 16. The V gene's germline CDR1 is DFQATT and CDR2 SNEGSKA (reference sequence). The CDR3 loop reads CSASGGLAGLLLSTDTQYF. The CDR3 nucleotides are TGCAGTGCTAGCGGGGGGCTAGCGGGATTACTTCTTAGCACAGATACGCAGTATTTT.

There are many counts of this clonotype. The chain employs TRBV4-3 and TRBJ2-5, with a weak D call TRBD1 (6 bases). The germline V gene encodes CDR1 LGHNA and CDR2 YSLEER. V was pared by 1 base and J by 2 bases, with 17 bases between. The CDR3 is 17 amino acids. The CDR3 loop is CASSQAPLGQSQETQYF. The CDR3 region has the DNA TGCGCCAGCAGCCAAGCGCCTCTTGGACAGAGTCAAGAGACCCAGTACTTC.

The rearrangement links TRBV12-3 or TRBV12-4 to TRBJ2-1; D remains unclear. The CDR3 covers 14 residues. Trimming stripped 7 bases from V and 3 bases from J, with 13 bases between. This chain's CDR3 is CASTNPGLYNEQFF. CDR3 bases: TGTGCCAGCACCAACCCCGGCCTCTACAATGAGCAGTTCTTC.

This clonotype was counted ten times or more. This rearrangement joins TRBV5-1 to TRBJ2-1, with a weak D call TRBD2 (5 bases). Germline V gives CDR1 SGHRS, CDR2 YFSETQ. This CDR3 is 16 amino acids long. The germline V and J ends were trimmed by 4 bases and 0 bases, with 14 bases remaining between them. CDR3 loop: CASSPEALSSYNEQFF. For the CDR3, the DNA is TGCGCCAGCAGCCCGGAGGCCCTGAGCTCCTACAATGAGCAGTTCTTC.

The chain carries TRBV7-8 and TRBJ2-6; D may be TRBD1 or TRBD2 (5 bases each). Trimming left V 2 bases short and J 1 base short, with 9 bases between. The CDR3 contains 16 residues. The germline CDR1 and CDR2 sequences are SGHVS and FQNEAQ. The CDR3 spells CASSLPWGSGANVLTF. The CDR3 DNA reads as TGTGCCAGCAGCTTACCCTGGGGGTCTGGGGCCAACGTCCTGACTTTC.

This clonotype came up many times. The V call is TRBV20-1, the J call TRBJ2-1; 10 bases are a match to TRBD2. Losses at the gene ends were 6 bases for V and 6 bases for J; bases not matched to a gene: 14. The V gene's germline CDR1 is DFQATT and CDR2 SNEGSKA (reference sequence). This CDR3 comprises 16 residues. For the CDR3, the DNA is TGCAGTGCGCGGGGGGGGACTAGCGAAGGTGTCAATGAGCAGTTCTTC. Protein product: CSARGGTSEGVNEQFF.

This clonotype showed up many times. The rearrangement links TRBV11-1 to TRBJ1-1, with 10 bases lining up with TRBD1. The ends lost 3 bases at V and 0 bases at J; junction bases unmatched: 10. The germline gives CDR1 SGHAT, CDR2 FQDESV (reference sequence). This CDR3 has 18 residues. The DNA for the CDR3 is TGTGCCAGCAGCTTGGGACAGGGGTCGCAACTCATGAACACTGAAGCTTTCTTT. Translation: CASSLGQGSQLMNTEAFF. The full variable domain, completed using reference TRBV11-1 and TRBJ1-1, is EAEVAQSPRYKITEKSQAVAFWCDPISGHATLYWYRQILGQGPELLVQFQDESVVDDSQLPKDRFSAERLKGVDSTLKIQPAELGDSAMYLCASSLGQGSQLMNTEAFFGQGTRLTVV.

This clonotype was picked up a small number of times. The chain recombines TRBV29-1 with TRBJ2-1; 16 positions match TRBD2. The CDR3 loop spans 16 amino acids. With V trimmed by 5 bases and J by 4 bases, 5 bases remained unmatched. CDR1 and CDR2 from the germline V gene are SQVTM and ANQGSEA. CDR3 residues: CSVTGTSGRVYNEQFF. CDR3 DNA: TGCAGCGTTACCGGGACTAGCGGGAGGGTTTACAATGAGCAGTTCTTC.

This clonotype has a handful of counts. V gene TRBV11-2 combines with J gene TRBJ2-3; no reliable D call. The CDR3 has 14 residues. Trimming cost V 0 bases and J 2 bases, with 6 bases left between them. Germline CDR1 reads SGHAT; CDR2 reads FQNNGV. The CDR3 nucleotides read TGTGCCAGCAGCTTAGATCCTTACACAGATACGCAGTATTTT. This gives the protein CASSLDPYTDTQYF.

This clonotype came up many times. The rearrangement joins TRBV7-8 to TRBJ2-2, with D tentatively TRBD2 (6 bases). The CDR3 extends over 16 amino acids. The V and J ends lost 5 bases and 2 bases respectively, with 15 bases between them. Germline V lookup: CDR1 SGHVS, CDR2 FQNEAQ. The CDR3 here is CASSTLWDLNTGELFF. CDR3 nucleotides: TGTGCCAGCAGCACCCTCTGGGACTTAAACACCGGGGAGCTGTTTTTT.

The chain recombines TRBV12-3 or TRBV12-4 with TRBJ2-3; D is perhaps TRBD2 (6 bases). V lost 5 bases to trimming and J lost 3 bases, with 18 bases between them. The CDR3 length is 16 residues. CDR3: CASSVGTRVVTDTQYF. The CDR3 DNA is TGTGCCAGCAGTGTAGGGACTCGCGTCGTGACAGATACGCAGTATTTT.

This clonotype was seen more than once but under ten times. This CDR3 is CASSGESYEQYF. DNA for the CDR3: TGTGCCAGCAGCGGGGAAAGCTACGAGCAGTACTTC. This chain connects TRBV13 to TRBJ2-7; D is unresolved. V was shortened by 5 bases and J by 3 bases, with 8 bases between the two germline ends. CDR1 is PRHDT and CDR2 is FYEKMQ in the germline V gene (reference sequence). This CDR3 is 12 amino acids long.